The subject of this entry is one TCR beta chain. Its antigen remains unknown. Each CDR3 protein is one row after TCRdb ran MiXCR on the 5' RACE reads. The sample yields 510,000 or so distinct CDR3 sequences, roughly 15% seen once. The data are from a study of identical twins. Findings of the study overall: Models underestimated out-of-frame TCR alpha sharing in monozygotic twins. The more abundant beta clonotypes in cord blood had fewer insertions, and memory repertoires did not show this.

The same sample was also used in a study of yellow fever vaccine responses in identical twins.

The sequence was obtained from a woman aged 18-35 years in good health. The sample comprised CD4+ T cells sorted from blood.

The CDR3 DNA reads as TGTGCCAGCAGCCGACGGAACAGGTTTGCAACCGGGGAGCTGTTTTTT. Protein: CASSRRNRFATGELFF. The gene calls are TRBV12-3 or TRBV12-4 and TRBJ2-2; possibly TRBD1 for D (5 bases). The CDR3 runs to 16 residues. The germline V and J ends were trimmed by 6 bases and 5 bases, with 19 bases remaining between them.